This T cell receptor (beta chain) is from a study of CD8 T cells in ankylosing spondylitis. Study findings and constraints: Matched synovial fluid from ankylosing spondylitis patients was reported to be enriched for disease-linked clones. Eight highly homologous variants formed a TCR beta motif that appeared characteristic of ankylosing spondylitis blood. Disease-linked clones bore a CD8+ phenotype and were relatively rare in peripheral blood. Reports of some motif variants in reactive arthritis synovial fluid and blood predate this one.

TCRdb re-analysed the 5' RACE reads in MiXCR, keeping a single row per CDR3 protein. The sample carries about 250,000 distinct CDR3 sequences, approximately 24% recorded once. This clonotype was seen at least ten times. Its antigen remains unidentified. The germline gives CDR1 DFQATT, CDR2 SNEGSKA (reference sequence). Trimming shortened V by 7 bases and J by 12 bases, and 19 bases separated the two germline ends. CDR3 length equals 12 residues. This receptor was identified in a male donor with ankylosing spondylitis or in good health (not recorded which). Specimen: blood, either unsorted or a sorted T cell fraction (not recorded which). The chain links TRBV20-1 to TRBJ2-1; either TRBD1 or TRBD2 may supply D (5 bases each). In DNA, the CDR3 is TGCAGTGGAGCCGGGTGGGGGAGTGTGCAGTTCTTC. Its protein product is CSGAGWGSVQFF.